This TCR beta chain is drawn from a study of T cell responses to AZD1222 COVID-19 vaccine. General study findings and limits: There were mostly white British donors and more females than males, and clonal diversity was possibly underestimated. The study found vaccine-associated CD4 TCRs spanning spike, dominant at 160-218 and 743-854.

CDR3 length equals 12 residues. Germline-derived CDR1 and CDR2 are SNHLY and FYNNEI. Trimming removed 5 bases from V and 2 bases from J, with 7 bases in between. About this clone itself: The target antigen is unknown.

Some clones are missing from TCRdb's copy, which holds only in-frame ones; the method was immunoSEQ multiplex PCR. The sample lists about 140,000 clones; around 90% were seen once. Doses given second, at about 4 or about 12 weeks, were pooled. This clonotype originated in an adult who received the AZD1222 COVID-19 vaccine. The genes are TRBV2 and TRBJ2-7; no definite D call. The input for sequencing was peripheral blood, taken 28 days after the second AZD1222 dose. The CDR3 region is CASSLTPYEQYF. Here the CDR3 DNA reads TGTGCCAGCAGTCTTACCCCCTACGAGCAGTACTTC.